This T cell receptor beta chain comes out of a study of T cell responses to AZD1222 COVID-19 vaccine. Findings of the study overall: Donors skewed white British and female; clonal diversity was possibly underestimated. Baseline testing showed seropositivity in only five to seven AZD1222 recipients.

In this sample, this clone turned up once. Its antigen is undetermined. Assay used: immunoSEQ multiplex PCR; TCRdb lists only in-frame clones, some missing. Of roughly 120,000 clones listed, about 92% are singletons. Deletions cut 5 bases from V and 5 bases from J, with 24 bases between. CDR3 size: 17 residues. Germline assignment: CDR1 SGHTA and CDR2 FQGNSA. The input for sequencing was peripheral blood, taken 28 days after the second AZD1222 dose. This chain links TRBV7-2 with TRBJ2-5; TRBD2 might be the D (7 bases). This receptor was taken from an adult who received the AZD1222 COVID-19 vaccine. The CDR3 is CASSLQIVGGARETQYF. The CDR3 bases are TGTGCCAGCAGCCTACAAATCGTGGGGGGGGCCAGGGAGACCCAGTACTTC.